This T cell receptor beta chain was sequenced during a study of B cell selection in AIRE deficiency. Study-wide findings and caveats: Approximately 31% of healthy-shared Treg sequences were found among patient Tconv cells.

Looked up from germline, CDR1 is MNHEY and CDR2 is SVGAGI. The length of the CDR3 is 14 residues. V was clipped by 2 bases and J by 10 bases, with 15 bases between them. Clones were sequenced by immunoSEQ multiplex PCR, and TCRdb holds only the in-frame ones, with some missing. The sample lists some 25,000 clones, around 97% occurring once. As for this clone: What it recognizes is unknown.

Sorting defined conventional CD4 T cells as CD4+CD127+. J is TRBJ2-4 and V is TRBV6-5; D might be TRBD1 (6 bases). The clonotype was recovered from a human donor with AIRE deficiency. The sequenced sample consisted of conventional CD4+ T cells sorted from PBMCs. The CDR3 region has the DNA TGTGCCAGCAGTTACACACACCTAGGGGGAATTCAGTACTTC. Translating it yields CASSYTHLGGIQYF.